Below are 15 T cell receptor beta chains sequenced from a single sample in a study of T-cell reconstitution after alpha-beta-depleted transplantation in children. During its preparation, the TCRbeta library received unique molecular identifiers. One entry per CDR3 protein, called by TCRdb with MiXCR from the PCR reads. The sample includes roughly 280,000 distinct CDR3 sequences, roughly 12% of them seen just once. The sequences come from peripheral blood, collected 180 days after TCRalphabeta/CD19-depleted stem cell transplant. These receptor sequences come from a male patient between 2 and 15 years old who had a stem cell transplant for chronic granulomatous disease, so the T cells may come from the graft donor.

The rearrangement links TRBV14 to TRBJ1-2; unclear D gene. Germline V gene lookup returns CDR1 SGHDN and CDR2 FVKESK. The CDR3 is 13 residues long. V was trimmed by 1 base and J by 2 bases, leaving 5 bases between them. The CDR3 DNA reads as TGTGCCAGCAGCCAAGTACAGAACTATGGCTACACCTTC. This encodes CASSQVQNYGYTF. Full variable domain (missing parts from reference TRBV14 and TRBJ1-2): EAGVTQFPSHSVIEKGQTVTLRCDPISGHDNLYWYRRVMGKEIKFLLHFVKESKQDESGMPNNRFLAERTGGTYSTLKVQPAELEDSGVYFCASSQVQNYGYTFGSGTRLTVV.

This clonotype appeared many times. The rearrangement uses TRBV20-1 and TRBJ2-7; 7 bases fit TRBD2. Germline trimming cut 0 bases from V and 0 bases from J; bases unmatched to any gene: 5. The CDR3 extends over 15 amino acids. CDR1 and CDR2 (germline): DFQATT, SNEGSKA (reference sequence). CDR3 in DNA: TGCAGTGCTAGAGAGCCGGGAGGAAGCTCCTACGAGCAGTACTTC. This gives the protein CSAREPGGSSYEQYF.

This clonotype was picked up many times. The rearrangement uses TRBV4-1 and TRBJ2-2; possibly TRBD2 for D (7 bases). Trimming stripped 3 bases from V and 7 bases from J, with 12 bases between. The CDR3 totals 14 residues. Germline CDR1 is MGHRA and CDR2 is YSYEKL. CDR3 residues: CASSHRGGVGELFF. The CDR3 DNA reads TGCGCCAGCAGCCACAGGGGAGGGGTCGGGGAGCTGTTTTTT.

This clonotype has at least ten counts. This sequence joins TRBV20-1 and TRBJ2-7; weak D call: TRBD1 (5 bases). V lost 6 bases, J lost 3 bases, and 18 bases lay in between. This CDR3 has 14 amino acids. The germline V gene has CDR1 DFQATT and CDR2 SNEGSKA (reference sequence). DNA for the CDR3: TGCAGTGCCAAGAAAGGGGCGGTCCACTACGAGCAGTACTTC. Its protein is CSAKKGAVHYEQYF.

As concerns this clonotype: A much more abundant neighbour one base away suggests this may be a read error. This chain uses TRBV7-2 with TRBJ2-1; D is perhaps TRBD2 (6 bases). The CDR3 has 15 residues. The germline CDR1 and CDR2 sequences are SGHTA and FQGNSA. In DNA form, the CDR3 reads TGTGCCAGCAGCGTAGGACTATATCCTTACAATGATCAGTTCTTC. Translated, it gives CASSVGLYPYNDQFF.

The V call is TRBV19, the J call TRBJ1-4, with D hard to call. V gave up 3 bases and J gave up 8 bases, with 10 bases separating them. Germline V gene lookup returns CDR1 LNHDA and CDR2 SQIVND (reference sequence). The CDR3 sequence is 13 residues long. CDR3 in amino acids: CASSMGITEKLFF. The CDR3 coding sequence is TGTGCCAGTAGTATGGGGATAACCGAAAAACTGTTTTTT.

This clonotype has at least ten counts. The chain is built from TRBV12-3 or TRBV12-4 and TRBJ1-5; 7 nucleotides agree with TRBD1. The CDR3 sequence is 11 residues long. After removal of 3 bases from V and 11 bases from J, the junction contained 1 base not matched to a gene. CDR3 in amino acids: CASSLGTAQHF. The CDR3 DNA follows: TGTGCCAGCAGTTTGGGGACAGCCCAGCATTTT.

This clonotype was seen many times. The V gene is TRBV4-1, the J gene TRBJ2-7; 10 nucleotides line up with TRBD1. Germline V gene data show CDR1 as MGHRA and CDR2 as YSYEKL. The CDR3 length is 15 residues. V shed 1 base and J 4 bases; nucleotides not matched to a gene: 4. In nucleotides, the CDR3 is TGCGCCAGCAGCCAAGCGGACAGGGGGGGGTACGAGCAGTACTTC. As protein: CASSQADRGGYEQYF.

This clonotype was detected many times. The chain joins TRBV5-1 to TRBJ2-7; TRBD1 might be the D (5 bases). The CDR3 sequence is 13 residues long. The ends were cut back, 7 bases at V and 0 bases at J, with 11 bases in the middle. Per germline, CDR1 SGHRS and CDR2 YFSETQ. CDR3 nucleotides: TGCGCCAGCCGCAGGGTGGGCTCCTACGAGCAGTACTTC. This sequence encodes CASRRVGSYEQYF.

At least ten counts were recorded for this clonotype. The rearrangement links TRBV7-2 to TRBJ2-3; no clear D. CDR1 SGHTA and CDR2 FQGNSA come from the germline V gene. V was trimmed by 2 bases and J by 6 bases, leaving 15 bases between them. The CDR3 has 15 residues. CDR3 coding DNA: TGTGCCAGCAGCTTAACCGAGGCTGGTCCGGATACGCAGTATTTT. Its protein product is CASSLTEAGPDTQYF.

This clonotype has just a few counts. The gene calls are TRBV20-1 and TRBJ2-3, with TRBD1 matching over 11 bases. This CDR3 has 16 amino acids. V lost 1 base and J lost 10; bases outside the gene matches: 13. Germline CDR1 reads DFQATT; CDR2 reads SNEGSKA (reference sequence). CDR3 loop: CSARVSDRGRSMSQYF. In DNA form, the CDR3 reads TGCAGTGCTAGAGTATCGGACAGGGGGCGTTCAATGTCGCAGTATTTT.

There are many counts of this clonotype. The rearrangement uses TRBV20-1 and TRBJ2-7, with 7 bases identical to TRBD2. J was trimmed by 0 bases and V by 7 bases; bases with no gene match: 6. Germline CDR1 reads DFQATT; CDR2 reads SNEGSKA (reference sequence). This CDR3 has 13 residues. CDR3 coding DNA: TGCAGTGGCTACGGGGGGTCCTCCTACGAGCAGTACTTC. Its protein product is CSGYGGSSYEQYF.

This clonotype was seen ten or more times. The rearrangement joins TRBV5-6 to TRBJ1-1; D not resolved. V lost 0 bases, J lost 1 base, and 4 bases lay in between. CDR3 length: 13 amino acids. Germline CDR1 reads SGHDT; CDR2 reads YYEEEE. The CDR3 spells CASSLVANTEAFF. Written as DNA, the CDR3 is TGTGCCAGCAGCTTGGTGGCGAACACTGAAGCTTTCTTT.

This clonotype was counted at least ten times. V gene TRBV20-1 combines with J gene TRBJ1-2; D is undetermined. CDR1 DFQATT and CDR2 SNEGSKA come from the germline V gene (reference sequence). The CDR3 extends over 13 amino acids. V was pared by 5 bases and J by 1 base, with 11 bases between. This CDR3 is CSAETDNNYGYTF. The DNA for the CDR3 is TGCAGTGCTGAAACCGACAATAACTATGGCTACACCTTC.

The table lists this clonotype with many counts. This rearrangement joins TRBV12-3 or TRBV12-4 to TRBJ2-3; 8 bases are a match to TRBD2. The V and J ends lost 4 bases and 4 bases, in that order; junction bases with no gene match: 7. The CDR3 is 15 amino acids. CDR3 sequence (DNA): TGTGCCAGCAGTTCGGGGGGGCCGTATGCAGATACGCAGTATTTT. Translation gives CASSSGGPYADTQYF.